The sequence of this TCR beta chain was determined in a study of blood T cell repertoires in COVID-19. Assay used: immunoSEQ multiplex PCR; TCRdb lists only in-frame clones, some missing. This table holds 70,000 to 95,000 clones, 90% found once. CDR1 is SGHNT and CDR2 is YYREEE in the germline V gene (reference sequence). The CDR3 totals 16 residues. Trimming stripped 0 bases from V and 5 bases from J, with 14 bases between. The clonotype was recovered from a human donor with active COVID-19. The donor label of this sample is uncertain. The chain recombines TRBV5-4 with TRBJ2-2, with D possibly matching TRBD1 (5 bases). Sequenced input: peripheral blood. CDR3 DNA sequence: TGTGCCAGCAGCTTGGGACAGCCACAACTAACCGGGGAGCTGTTTTTT. It codes for CASSLGQPQLTGELFF. Combining the CDR3 with reference TRBV5-4 and TRBJ2-2 gives the whole variable domain ETGVTQSPTHLIKTRGQQVTLRCSSQSGHNTVSWYQQALGQGPQFIFQYYREEENGRGNFPPRFSGLQFPNYSSELNVNALELDDSALYLCASSLGQPQLTGELFFGEGSRLTVL.